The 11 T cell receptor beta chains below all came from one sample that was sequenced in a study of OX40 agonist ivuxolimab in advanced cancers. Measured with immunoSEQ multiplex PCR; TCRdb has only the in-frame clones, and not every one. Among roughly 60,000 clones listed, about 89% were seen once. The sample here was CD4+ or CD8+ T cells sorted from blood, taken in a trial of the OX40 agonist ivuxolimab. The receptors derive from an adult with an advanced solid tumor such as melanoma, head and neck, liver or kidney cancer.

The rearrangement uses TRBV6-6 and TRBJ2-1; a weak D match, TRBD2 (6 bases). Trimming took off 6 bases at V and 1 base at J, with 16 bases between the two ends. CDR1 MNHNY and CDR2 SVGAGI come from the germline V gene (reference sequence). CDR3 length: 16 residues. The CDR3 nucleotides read TGTGCCAGCAGGCGCACTAGCCAGAGATCCTACAATGAGCAGTTCTTC. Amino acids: CASRRTSQRSYNEQFF.

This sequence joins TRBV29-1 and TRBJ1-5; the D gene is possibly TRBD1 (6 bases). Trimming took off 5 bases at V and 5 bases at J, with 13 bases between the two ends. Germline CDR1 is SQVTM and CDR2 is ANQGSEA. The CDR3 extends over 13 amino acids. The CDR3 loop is CSVTQGLDQPQHF. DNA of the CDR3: TGCAGCGTTACACAGGGTTTGGATCAGCCCCAGCATTTT.

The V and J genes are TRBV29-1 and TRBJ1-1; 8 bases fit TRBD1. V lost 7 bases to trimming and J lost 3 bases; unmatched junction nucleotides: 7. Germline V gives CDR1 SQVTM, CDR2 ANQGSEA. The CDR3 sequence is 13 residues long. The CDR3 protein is CSGKQGDDTEAFF. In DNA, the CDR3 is TGCAGCGGAAAACAGGGGGATGACACTGAAGCTTTCTTT.

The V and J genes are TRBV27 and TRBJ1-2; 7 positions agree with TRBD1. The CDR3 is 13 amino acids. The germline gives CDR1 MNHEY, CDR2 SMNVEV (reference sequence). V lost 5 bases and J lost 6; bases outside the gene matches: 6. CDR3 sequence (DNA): TGTGCCAGCAGTCCCCGACAGGGTAATGGCTACACCTTC. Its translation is CASSPRQGNGYTF.

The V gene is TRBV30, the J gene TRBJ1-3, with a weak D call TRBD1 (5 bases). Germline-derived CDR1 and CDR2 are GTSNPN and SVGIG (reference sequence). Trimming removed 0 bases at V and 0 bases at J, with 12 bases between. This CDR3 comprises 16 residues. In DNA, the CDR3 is TGTGCCTGGAGTGTACGAGGGGTTTTCTCTGGAAACACCATATATTTT. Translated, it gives CAWSVRGVFSGNTIYF.

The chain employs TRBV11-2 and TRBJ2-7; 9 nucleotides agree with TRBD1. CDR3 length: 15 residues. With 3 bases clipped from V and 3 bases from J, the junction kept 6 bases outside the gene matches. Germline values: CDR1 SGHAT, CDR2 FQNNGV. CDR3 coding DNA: TGTGCCAGCAGCTTGGTCGGGACAGGGCACTACGAGCAGTACTTC. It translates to CASSLVGTGHYEQYF.

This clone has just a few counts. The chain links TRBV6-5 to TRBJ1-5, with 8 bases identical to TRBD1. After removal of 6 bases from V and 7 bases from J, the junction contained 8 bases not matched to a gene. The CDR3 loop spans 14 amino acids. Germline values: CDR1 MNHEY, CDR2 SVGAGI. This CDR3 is CASSPDRDDQPQHF. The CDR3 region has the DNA TGTGCCAGCAGCCCGGACAGGGATGACCAGCCCCAGCATTTT.

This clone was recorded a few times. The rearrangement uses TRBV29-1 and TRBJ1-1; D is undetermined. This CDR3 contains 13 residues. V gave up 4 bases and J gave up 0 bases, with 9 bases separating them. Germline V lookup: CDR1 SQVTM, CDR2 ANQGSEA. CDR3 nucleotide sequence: TGCAGCGTTGGTGGCCTTATGAACACTGAAGCTTTCTTT. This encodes CSVGGLMNTEAFF.

The CDR3: CASSPRRGAPNTGELFF. DNA for the CDR3: TGTGCCAGCAGCCCACGACGGGGGGCACCGAACACCGGGGAGCTGTTTTTT. The chain carries TRBV28 and TRBJ2-2; D is possibly TRBD2 (7 bases). This CDR3 has 17 amino acids. With 6 bases removed from V and 0 bases from J, the gap between germline ends came to 17 bases. The germline V gene encodes CDR1 MDHEN and CDR2 SYDVKM.

CDR3 in amino acids: CATDTGTGGNTIYF. The CDR3 coding sequence is TGTGCCACCGATACAGGGACTGGAGGGAACACCATATATTTT. This chain joins TRBV2 and TRBJ1-3; tentatively, D is TRBD1 (6 bases). There are 14 residues in the CDR3. Trimming left V 10 bases short and J 7 bases short, with 20 bases between. Germline V gene data show CDR1 as SNHLY and CDR2 as FYNNEI.

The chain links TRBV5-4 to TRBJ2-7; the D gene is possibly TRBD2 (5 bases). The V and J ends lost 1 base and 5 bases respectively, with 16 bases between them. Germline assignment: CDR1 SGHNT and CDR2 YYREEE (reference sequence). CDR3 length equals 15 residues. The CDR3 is CASSLYGKAGDEQYF. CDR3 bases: TGTGCCAGCAGCTTGTACGGGAAGGCCGGGGACGAGCAGTACTTC.